A single sample gave rise to the 18 T cell receptor beta chains below, sequenced in a study of blood T cell repertoires in COVID-19. Only in-frame clones appear in the TCRdb table, and some are missing; sequencing was by immunoSEQ multiplex PCR. The profile covers fewer than 300,000 clones, with over 75% appearing a single time and 0.95% to 1.2% taken by the ten largest. Material: PBMCs or T cells enriched from blood (not recorded which). Receptors originate from a woman under 40 who had recovered from COVID-19.

The V call is TRBV5-4, the J call TRBJ2-7; the match to TRBD2 covers 11 bases. The germline V gene encodes CDR1 SGHNT and CDR2 YYREEE (reference sequence). The CDR3 totals 15 residues. Germline trimming cut 5 bases from V and 0 bases from J; bases unmatched to any gene: 4. For the CDR3, the DNA is TGTGCCAGCAGTTGGACTAGCGGGCTCTCCTACGAGCAGTACTTC. Encoded protein: CASSWTSGLSYEQYF. The full variable domain, completed using reference TRBV5-4 and TRBJ2-7, is ETGVTQSPTHLIKTRGQQVTLRCSSQSGHNTVSWYQQALGQGPQFIFQYYREEENGRGNFPPRFSGLQFPNYSSELNVNALELDDSALYLCASSWTSGLSYEQYFGPGTRLTVT.

This rearrangement joins TRBV19 to TRBJ1-5, with TRBD1 as a possible D gene (5 bases). The CDR3 totals 14 residues. Germline V gene data show CDR1 as LNHDA and CDR2 as SQIVND (reference sequence). Trimming stripped 5 bases from V and 5 bases from J, with 13 bases between. The CDR3 region has the DNA TGTGCCAGTAGTGAAAGGGGCTGGTATCAGCCCCAGCATTTT. Translating it yields CASSERGWYQPQHF.

The chain has TRBV2 and TRBJ1-5, with 11 bases aligning to TRBD1. Trimming removed 4 bases from V and 6 bases from J; junction bases left unmatched: 8. The CDR3 consists of 16 residues. Germline V gene lookup returns CDR1 SNHLY and CDR2 FYNNEI. The CDR3 protein is CASSGLRTGGFQPQHF. CDR3 sequence (DNA): TGTGCCAGCAGTGGTCTTCGGACAGGGGGCTTTCAGCCCCAGCATTTT.

This clone was detected a few times. The V and J genes are TRBV27 and TRBJ1-2, with TRBD1 identical over 9 bases. Germline V lookup: CDR1 MNHEY, CDR2 SMNVEV (reference sequence). This CDR3 region has 14 residues. After removal of 4 bases from V and 4 bases from J, the junction contained 4 bases not matched to a gene. The CDR3 nucleotides are TGTGCCAGCAGTTGGGGACAGGGCGGCTATGGCTACACCTTC. It specifies CASSWGQGGYGYTF.

The V and J genes are TRBV5-4 and TRBJ2-1; TRBD2 matches at 9 bases. This CDR3 has 15 residues. Germline V lookup: CDR1 SGHNT, CDR2 YYREEE (reference sequence). Losses at the gene ends were 2 bases for V and 5 bases for J; bases not matched to a gene: 5. The CDR3 sequence: CASSLPLAGNNEQFF. Here the CDR3 DNA reads TGTGCCAGCAGCTTACCACTAGCGGGTAACAATGAGCAGTTCTTC.

V gene TRBV25-1 combines with J gene TRBJ1-2; 7 bases are a match to TRBD1. The ends lost 3 bases at V and 4 bases at J; junction bases unmatched: 11. Germline V gene data show CDR1 as MGHDK and CDR2 as SYGVNS. The CDR3 consists of 16 residues. In DNA form, the CDR3 reads TGTGCCAGCAGTGATGAGAAAGGGGGCGCGGTCTATGGCTACACCTTC. Translation: CASSDEKGGAVYGYTF.

This clone was counted a single time. The rearrangement uses TRBV9 and TRBJ1-6; D may be TRBD1 (6 bases). The V gene lost 0 bases and the J gene lost 1 base, with 11 bases spanning the gap. Germline V gives CDR1 SGDLS, CDR2 YYNGEE. The CDR3 covers 17 residues. DNA of the CDR3: TGTGCCAGCAGCGTAGCTATACAGGGATCCTATAATTCACCCCTCCACTTT. Amino acids: CASSVAIQGSYNSPLHF.

This chain links TRBV29-1 with TRBJ2-7; 8 nucleotides agree with TRBD1. Germline V gives CDR1 SQVTM, CDR2 ANQGSEA. The V gene end was trimmed by 6 bases and the J gene end by 3 bases; junction bases not matched to a gene: 10. This CDR3 spans 14 amino acids. DNA of the CDR3: TGCAGCGTCCTTTTCGGACAGGGAGGCTACGAGCAGTACTTC. This encodes CSVLFGQGGYEQYF.

The chain carries TRBV6-5 and TRBJ1-6, with D perhaps matching TRBD1 (6 bases). The CDR3 has 15 amino acids. Trimming stripped 2 bases from V and 4 bases from J, with 9 bases between. CDR1 and CDR2 (germline): MNHEY, SVGAGI. CDR3 residues: CASSYTGQYNSPLHF. The CDR3, as DNA: TGTGCCAGCAGTTACACAGGACAGTATAATTCACCCCTCCACTTT.

This clone appeared a single time. This sequence joins TRBV7-2 and TRBJ2-5; 10 bases fit TRBD2. V lost 5 bases to trimming and J lost 3 bases; unmatched junction nucleotides: 6. The CDR3 contains 15 residues. Germline V gene data show CDR1 as SGHTA and CDR2 as FQGNSA. This CDR3 is CASSRGLAAKETQYF. The CDR3 DNA reads as TGTGCCAGCAGCCGTGGACTAGCGGCAAAAGAGACCCAGTACTTC.

The chain couples TRBV6-1 to TRBJ1-5; D remains ambiguous. CDR1 is MNHNS, CDR2 SASEGT, per germline. Between the trimmed V and J ends, which lost 0 bases and 2 bases, there was a span of 8 bases. The length of the CDR3 is 15 residues. CDR3 residues: CASSEALAGNQPQHF. CDR3 bases: TGTGCCAGCAGTGAAGCCTTAGCGGGCAATCAGCCCCAGCATTTT.

J is TRBJ1-3 and V is TRBV9; D perhaps matches TRBD1 (6 bases). CDR1 is SGDLS and CDR2 is YYNGEE in the germline V gene. The CDR3 is made up of 15 amino acids. With 3 bases removed from V and 4 bases from J, the gap between germline ends came to 14 bases. The DNA of the CDR3 is TGTGCCAGCAGCGAGGGGGGGTTCGAGGGAAACACCATATATTTT. The encoded protein is CASSEGGFEGNTIYF.

The chain uses TRBV2 and TRBJ2-7, with D possibly matching TRBD2 (7 bases). In germline, CDR1 is SNHLY, CDR2 FYNNEI. V lost 7 bases, J lost 6 bases, and 19 bases lay in between. The length of the CDR3 is 14 residues. The CDR3 region is CASTRGGGAAEQYF. The CDR3 bases are TGTGCCAGCACCAGAGGGGGAGGGGCGGCCGAGCAGTACTTC. The full variable domain, completed using reference TRBV2 and TRBJ2-7, is EPEVTQTPSHQVTQMGQEVILRCVPISNHLYFYWYRQILGQKVEFLVSFYNNEISEKSEIFDDQFSVERPDGSNFTLKIRSTKLEDSAMYFCASTRGGGAAEQYFGPGTRLTVT.

The rearrangement links TRBV10-2 to TRBJ2-2; 7 bases are shared with TRBD1. The CDR3 runs 14 residues. V lost 5 bases, J lost 2 bases, and 2 bases stayed unmatched. Germline V gene data show CDR1 as WSHSY and CDR2 as SAAADI. Here the CDR3 DNA reads TGCGCCAGCAGTAGACAGGGTAACACCGGGGAGCTGTTTTTT. Amino acid sequence: CASSRQGNTGELFF.

The chain joins TRBV6-5 to TRBJ2-3, with TRBD2 matching 7 bases. There are 15 residues in the CDR3. With V trimmed by 8 bases and J by 6 bases, 14 bases remained unmatched. Per the germline V gene, CDR1 is MNHEY and CDR2 is SVGAGI. This CDR3 is CASSTLTSALDTQYF. The CDR3 DNA reads TGTGCCAGCTCAACCCTTACTAGCGCGCTGGATACGCAGTATTTT.

The rearrangement uses TRBV28 and TRBJ1-6; tentatively, D is TRBD1 (6 bases). Trimming stripped 7 bases from V and 10 bases from J, with 17 bases between. CDR1 MDHEN and CDR2 SYDVKM come from the germline V gene. CDR3 length: 14 residues. The CDR3 loop is CASTRQVSNSPLHF. CDR3 nucleotides: TGTGCCAGCACCCGACAGGTGTCAAACTCACCCCTCCACTTT.

The chain couples TRBV19 to TRBJ2-2, with 9 bases aligning to TRBD1. V lost 8 bases, J lost 5 bases, and 12 bases stayed unmatched. The CDR3 has 16 residues. The germline V gene encodes CDR1 LNHDA and CDR2 SQIVND (reference sequence). CDR3 loop: CASHLSGTGRTGELFF. The CDR3 DNA reads as TGTGCCAGTCATCTATCCGGGACAGGGAGAACCGGGGAGCTGTTTTTT.

This clone was counted a single time. This sequence joins TRBV19 and TRBJ2-2; 7 bases align to TRBD2. Germline lookup yields CDR1 LNHDA and CDR2 SQIVND (reference sequence). The CDR3 is 14 residues long. With V trimmed by 8 bases and J by 4 bases, 7 bases remained unmatched. The CDR3 DNA is TGTGCCAGTCACCGGGCTAGCGGCACCGGGGAGCTGTTTTTT. Encoded protein: CASHRASGTGELFF.